This entry is about one T cell receptor (beta chain). Its cognate antigen is unknown. The CDR3 is 11 residues long. The germline V and J ends were trimmed by 4 bases and 5 bases, with 6 bases remaining between them. Germline CDR1 is MNHEY and CDR2 is SMNVEV (reference sequence). The data stem from a study of CD8+ T cells in alopecia areata. Study results and limitations: Among the cells sequenced in scalp samples are also the resident alphabeta T cells of normal skin. The study found higher clonality in lesional than normal scalp, especially in alopecia totalis/universalis.

The authors extracted RNA and reverse transcribed it into cDNA as the sequencing template. Repertoires were generated with immunoSEQ multiplex PCR, while TCRdb's copy carries only in-frame clones and drops some. The sample carries approximately 34,000 clones, around 60% recorded once. Alopecia areata patients provided lesional scalp punch biopsies and peripheral blood, both collected for the study. It was from PBMCs that CD4+ and CD8+ T cells were sorted. Material for sequencing was NKG2D-high CD8+ T cells sorted from blood. The chain uses TRBV27 and TRBJ2-7; D perhaps matches TRBD2 (6 bases). The clonotype originates from a human donor with alopecia areata. The CDR3: CASSSGDEQYF. CDR3 DNA: TGTGCCAGCAGTTCGGGGGACGAGCAGTACTTC.